The clone carrying this T cell receptor beta chain was seen a few times. Its antigen is unidentified. TCRdb analysed the 5' RACE reads with MiXCR anew, one entry per CDR3 protein. The repertoire holds 380,000 or so distinct CDR3 sequences, approximately 20% seen once, with around 14% in the top ten. The data originate from a study of CD8 T cells in ankylosing spondylitis. Trimming removed 3 bases at V and 6 bases at J, with 18 bases between. CDR1 and CDR2 (germline): SQVTM, ANQGSEA. CDR3 size: 14 residues. The study's findings and limits: The authors found the disease-linked clones to be CD8+ and relatively rare in peripheral blood. Reportedly, disease-linked clones are significantly enriched in ankylosing spondylitis patients' matched synovial fluid. For ankylosing spondylitis blood, a TCR beta motif of under ten highly homologous variants appeared characteristic.

The material sequenced was blood, either unsorted or a sorted T cell fraction (not recorded which). This TCR was sampled from a male donor with ankylosing spondylitis or in good health (not recorded which). The V call is TRBV29-1, the J call TRBJ2-7; possibly TRBD1 for D (7 bases). The CDR3 protein is CSVEGGQRGAEQYF. DNA of the CDR3: TGCAGCGTTGAGGGGGGACAGAGGGGCGCCGAGCAGTACTTC.